The 29 T cell receptor beta chains in this list originate from one sample, sequenced in a study of CXCR3-negative and CXCR3-positive naive CD8 T cells. UMI labels and 5' RACE were used to prepare the TRB cDNA libraries. TCRdb reprocessed the 5' RACE reads and stores each CDR3 protein as one record, lacking DNA. In total, the table holds about 48,000 distinct CDR3 sequences. Sequenced input: memory CD8+ T cells from blood. These receptors were taken from a human donor in good health. Some clones in this sample may be carry-over from other donors' samples.

The chain carries TRBV12-3 or TRBV12-4 and TRBJ1-1. CDR3 length: 13 residues. The CDR3 reads CASSFTLDTEAFF.

The chain is built from TRBV12-3 or TRBV12-4 and TRBJ2-1; no DNA is available, so the TRBD2 call from TCRdb remains unchecked. The CDR3 is 13 amino acids. CDR3 residues: CASRSTGLNEQFF.

V usage is TRBV27 and J usage is TRBJ1-1. The CDR3 spans 13 residues. Germline CDR1 reads MNHEY; CDR2 reads SMNVEV (reference sequence). CDR3 in amino acids: CASSPQVGREAFF.

This chain links TRBV4-2 with TRBJ2-7; the D call from TCRdb, TRBD2, cannot be confirmed without DNA. Germline V gene lookup returns CDR1 LGHNA and CDR2 YNFKEQ. The CDR3 runs 15 residues. CDR3 region: CASSQEQRGGIEQYF.

The rearrangement joins TRBV12-3 or TRBV12-4 to TRBJ2-7; TCRdb reports TRBD2, a call that lacks DNA to check it against. The CDR3 has 15 amino acids. The CDR3 loop is CASSLGLAGPYEQYF.

The chain carries TRBV7-3 and TRBJ2-2; there is no DNA to check the TCRdb D call of TRBD2. This CDR3 is built from 14 residues. Germline loops: CDR1 SGHTA, CDR2 FQGTGA. CDR3 region: CASGESKNTGELFF.

This chain links TRBV25-1 with TRBJ1-1. The CDR3 totals 12 residues. The germline V gene has CDR1 MGHDK and CDR2 SYGVNS. The CDR3 is CASSVGTSEAFF.

J is TRBJ2-7 and V is TRBV6-2 or TRBV6-3. This CDR3 comprises 11 residues. Germline CDR1 reads MNHEY; CDR2 reads SVGEGT. CDR3 residues: CASKITYEQYF.

The gene calls are TRBV6-2 or TRBV6-3 and TRBJ2-7; lacking DNA, the TRBD2 call made by TCRdb goes unchecked. The CDR3 covers 14 residues. The germline V gene has CDR1 MNHEY and CDR2 SVGEGT. CDR3 in amino acids: CASSSGLASNEQYF.

V usage is TRBV21-1 and J usage is TRBJ2-1; TCRdb's D call, TRBD1, is unchecked because there is no DNA. TRBV21-1 corresponds to a pseudogene. The CDR3 is 15 residues long. CDR3 amino acids: CASSNRQGVQNEQFF.

The CDR3 region is CAFPGGIYGYTF. The genes are TRBV30 and TRBJ1-2; TCRdb proposes TRBD1, but this gene call is untestable without DNA. Per the germline V gene, CDR1 is GTSNPN and CDR2 is SVGIG (reference sequence). This CDR3 region has 12 residues.

V usage is TRBV7-3 and J usage is TRBJ2-3; TCRdb names TRBD1, which stays unverified in the absence of DNA. Germline assignment: CDR1 SGHTA and CDR2 FQGTGA. The CDR3 contains 14 residues. This CDR3 is CASSLGGPADTQYF.

The rearrangement uses TRBV29-1 and TRBJ2-1. Germline-derived CDR1 and CDR2 are SQVTM and ANQGSEA. The CDR3 loop spans 11 amino acids. The CDR3: CSEGAYNEQFF.

This sequence joins TRBV4-1 and TRBJ2-3. Germline V gene lookup returns CDR1 MGHRA and CDR2 YSYEKL. This CDR3 is 16 amino acids long. CDR3 residues: CASSQALGFSTDTQYF.

The gene calls are TRBV6-4 and TRBJ2-1; TCRdb names TRBD2, which stays unverified in the absence of DNA. The CDR3 has 15 residues. Germline V gene lookup returns CDR1 MRHNA and CDR2 SNTAGT. The CDR3 protein is CASSAAGETYNEQFF.

V and J are TRBV5-1 and TRBJ2-7; without DNA, the TCRdb call of TRBD1 cannot be checked. Germline V lookup: CDR1 SGHRS, CDR2 YFSETQ. CDR3 size: 14 residues. CDR3 sequence reads: CASSLAGGEGEQYF.

This chain uses TRBV29-1 with TRBJ1-2. This CDR3 contains 15 residues. Germline V gives CDR1 SQVTM, CDR2 ANQGSEA. CDR3 sequence: CSSGGGSGSNYGYTF.

V gene TRBV5-1 combines with J gene TRBJ2-7; TCRdb's assignment of TRBD1 cannot be checked, as there is no DNA. Germline CDR1 SGHRS, CDR2 YFSETQ. This CDR3 spans 15 amino acids. The chain's CDR3 is CASSLILDSPWEQYF.

V is TRBV29-1 and J is TRBJ1-2. This CDR3 spans 12 amino acids. From germline, CDR1 is SQVTM and CDR2 ANQGSEA. The chain's CDR3 is CSVENYSYGYTF.

This rearrangement joins TRBV5-1 to TRBJ1-2. CDR1 and CDR2 from the germline V gene are SGHRS and YFSETQ. This CDR3 contains 12 residues. The chain's CDR3 is CASSPADYGYTF.

The chain uses TRBV20-1 and TRBJ2-5; the D call from TCRdb, TRBD1, cannot be confirmed without DNA. Germline values: CDR1 DFQATT, CDR2 SNEGSKA (reference sequence). The CDR3 totals 15 residues. The CDR3 loop is CSARRTGAYQETQYF.

This CDR3 is CSVPESRGGYTF. The chain carries TRBV29-1 and TRBJ1-2; lacking DNA, the TRBD1 call made by TCRdb goes unchecked. Germline CDR1 and CDR2: SQVTM and ANQGSEA. This CDR3 has 12 residues.

The rearrangement uses TRBV28 and TRBJ2-2; there is no DNA to check the TCRdb D call of TRBD1. From germline, CDR1 is MDHEN and CDR2 SYDVKM. This CDR3 spans 14 amino acids. CDR3 loop: CAIRKRDGVAELFF.

The chain has TRBV7-8 and TRBJ2-2; TCRdb reports TRBD1, a call that lacks DNA to check it against. Germline assignment: CDR1 SGHVS and CDR2 FQNEAQ. The CDR3 totals 17 residues. CDR3 protein: CASSLGGREMDTGELFF.

This chain links TRBV4-1 with TRBJ2-1; TCRdb's D gene call, TRBD1, goes unchecked for lack of DNA. CDR1 MGHRA and CDR2 YSYEKL come from the germline V gene. The CDR3 is made up of 15 amino acids. CDR3 residues: CASSQIIRTHNEQFF.

The chain combines TRBV16 with TRBJ1-1. The CDR3 covers 11 residues. Germline V gene lookup returns CDR1 KGHSY and CDR2 FQNENV. This CDR3 reads CASSQDHEAFF.

The rearrangement uses TRBV5-1 and TRBJ2-3; TCRdb indicates TRBD2, and absent DNA this call remains unverified. Germline V gene lookup returns CDR1 SGHRS and CDR2 YFSETQ. CDR3 size: 19 residues. CDR3 residues: CASSPRIGVAGWHADTQYF. Full variable domain (missing parts from reference TRBV5-1 and TRBJ2-3): KAGVTQTPRYLIKTRGQQVTLSCSPISGHRSVSWYQQTPGQGLQFLFEYFSETQRNKGNFPGRFSGRQFSNSRSEMNVSTLELGDSALYLCASSPRIGVAGWHADTQYFGPGTRLTVL.

The chain employs TRBV12-3 or TRBV12-4 and TRBJ2-3. CDR3 length: 13 amino acids. The CDR3 spells CASSLLLTDTQYF.

This sequence joins TRBV7-9 and TRBJ1-6. This CDR3 is built from 14 residues. The germline CDR1 and CDR2 sequences are SEHNR and FQNEAQ (reference sequence). CDR3 protein: CASSSVAAGSPLHF.